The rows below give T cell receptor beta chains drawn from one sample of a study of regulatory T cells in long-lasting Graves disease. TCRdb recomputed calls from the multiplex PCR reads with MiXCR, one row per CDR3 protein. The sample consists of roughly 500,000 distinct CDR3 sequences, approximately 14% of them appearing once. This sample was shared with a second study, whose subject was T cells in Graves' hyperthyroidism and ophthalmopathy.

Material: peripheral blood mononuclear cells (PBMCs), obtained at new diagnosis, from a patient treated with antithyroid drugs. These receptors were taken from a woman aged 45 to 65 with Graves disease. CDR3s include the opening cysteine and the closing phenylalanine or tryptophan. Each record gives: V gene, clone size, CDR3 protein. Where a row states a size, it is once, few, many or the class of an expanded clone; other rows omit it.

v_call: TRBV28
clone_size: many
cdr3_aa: CASNSPGTGINQPQHF

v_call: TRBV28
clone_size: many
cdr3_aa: CASSLVVRTNTGELFF

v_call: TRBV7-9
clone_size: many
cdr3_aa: CASSLYRSGYTF

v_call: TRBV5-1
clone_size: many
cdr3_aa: CASSPGQGARETEAFF

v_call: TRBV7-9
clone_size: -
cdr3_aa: CASSQQGQVNSPLHF

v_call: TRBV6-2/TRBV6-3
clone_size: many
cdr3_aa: CASSDGGSVTEAFF

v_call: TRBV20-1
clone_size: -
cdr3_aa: CSACKGTSGTFTDTQYF

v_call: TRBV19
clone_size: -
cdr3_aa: CASSILAGDGEQYF

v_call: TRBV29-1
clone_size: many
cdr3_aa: CSVQHQPEAFF

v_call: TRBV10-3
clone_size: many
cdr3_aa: CATQGQNYGYTF

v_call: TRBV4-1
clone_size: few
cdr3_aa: CASSPQLREGYNEQFF